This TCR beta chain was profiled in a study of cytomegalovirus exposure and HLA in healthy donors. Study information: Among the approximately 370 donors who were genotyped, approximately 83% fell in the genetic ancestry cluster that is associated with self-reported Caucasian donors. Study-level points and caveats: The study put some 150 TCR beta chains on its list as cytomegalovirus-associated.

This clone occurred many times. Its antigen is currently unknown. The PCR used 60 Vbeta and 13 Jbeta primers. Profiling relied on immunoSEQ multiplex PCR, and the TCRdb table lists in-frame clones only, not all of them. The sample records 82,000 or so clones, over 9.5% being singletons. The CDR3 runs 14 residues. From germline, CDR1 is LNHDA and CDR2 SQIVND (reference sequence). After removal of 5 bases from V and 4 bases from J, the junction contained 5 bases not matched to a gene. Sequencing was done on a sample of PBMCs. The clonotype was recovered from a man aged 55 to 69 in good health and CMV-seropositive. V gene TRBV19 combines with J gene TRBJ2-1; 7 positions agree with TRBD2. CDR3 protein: CASSRSSGYNEQFF. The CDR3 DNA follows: TGTGCCAGTAGTCGGTCTAGCGGTTACAATGAGCAGTTCTTC.